The 22 T cell receptor beta chains reported below all come from one sample, sequenced in a study of blood T cell repertoires in COVID-19 (dated by TCRdb to about 2020). Library method: the immunoSEQ multiplex PCR assay. The clones in this table, taken by TCRdb from immuneACCESS, are in-frame only. Not every clone is retained; where verified, under half of the shortfall comes from an unresolved V gene, and the cause of the rest is unknown. This sample lists over 200,000 clones; 80% to 90% were detected once. Under 0.9% of the sample belongs to the ten largest clones. Sequenced: peripheral blood. The receptors originated from a man aged 35-49 years with acute or convalescent COVID-19.

J is TRBJ2-7 and V is TRBV6-6, with 8 nucleotides matching TRBD1. The junction had 10 bases not matched to a gene; V was cut back by 6 bases and J by 3 bases. This CDR3 comprises 15 residues. Germline V lookup: CDR1 MNHNY, CDR2 SVGAGI (reference sequence). The CDR3 DNA sequence: TGTGCCAGCAGCGCCCCCGACAGGGGCAGCTACGAGCAGTACTTC. Protein product: CASSAPDRGSYEQYF.

The rearrangement uses TRBV15 and TRBJ1-5, with TRBD1 as a possible D gene (6 bases). With 0 bases removed from V and 3 bases from J, the gap between germline ends came to 12 bases. This CDR3 spans 16 amino acids. Germline CDR1 reads LNHNV; CDR2 reads YYDKDF (reference sequence). CDR3: CATSRDPTGDNQPQHF. The CDR3 DNA is TGTGCCACCAGCAGAGATCCGACAGGAGACAATCAGCCCCAGCATTTT.

CDR3 sequence reads: CASSQSRRSPDTQYF. CDR3 in DNA: TGCGCCAGCAGTCAATCGAGACGGAGTCCAGATACGCAGTATTTT. This sequence joins TRBV23-1 and TRBJ2-3; D unclear. TRBV23-1 is an open reading frame, and its role is uncertain. CDR3 length: 15 amino acids. The V gene lost 0 bases and the J gene lost 4 bases, with 11 bases spanning the gap.

This rearrangement joins TRBV7-2 to TRBJ1-1; the D gene is possibly TRBD1 (6 bases). The germline CDR1 and CDR2 sequences are SGHTA and FQGNSA. The V gene lost 1 base and the J gene lost 7 bases, with 10 bases spanning the gap. The length of the CDR3 is 13 residues. The DNA of the CDR3 is TGTGCCAGCAGCTTAGACAGGGAGTTTGAAGCTTTCTTT. It codes for CASSLDREFEAFF.

The chain is built from TRBV5-1 and TRBJ2-5; the D gene is possibly TRBD1 (5 bases). From germline, CDR1 is SGHRS and CDR2 YFSETQ. V shed 7 bases and J shed 4 bases, with 17 bases lying between them. The CDR3 consists of 14 residues. CDR3 coding DNA: TGCGCCAGCGGGCGTTTCAGGGTAGCAGAGACCCAGTACTTC. Encoded protein: CASGRFRVAETQYF.

This chain links TRBV19 with TRBJ2-3, with TRBD1 as a possible D gene (5 bases). CDR3 length equals 14 residues. V was shortened by 3 bases and J by 6 bases, with 13 bases between the two germline ends. Germline loops: CDR1 LNHDA, CDR2 SQIVND (reference sequence). CDR3 loop: CASSISGAGDTQYF. The CDR3 DNA follows: TGTGCCAGTAGTATCTCTGGGGCCGGCGATACGCAGTATTTT.

V gene TRBV12-3 or TRBV12-4 combines with J gene TRBJ1-2, with D tentatively TRBD1 (5 bases). The length of the CDR3 is 12 residues. V lost 2 bases to trimming and J lost 8 bases, with 9 bases between them. This chain's CDR3 is CASSLWGEGYTF. DNA of the CDR3: TGTGCCAGCAGTTTATGGGGGGAAGGCTACACCTTC.

V and J are TRBV27 and TRBJ1-2; D ambiguous. The CDR3 is 14 residues long. Looked up from germline, CDR1 is MNHEY and CDR2 is SMNVEV (reference sequence). V was clipped by 5 bases and J by 4 bases, with 14 bases between them. The CDR3 is CASSPGGGIYGYTF. In DNA, the CDR3 is TGTGCCAGCAGTCCTGGTGGAGGAATCTATGGCTACACCTTC.

The rearrangement joins TRBV6-5 to TRBJ2-5; D remains unclear. V was trimmed by 7 bases and J by 1 base, leaving 13 bases between them. Germline V gene lookup returns CDR1 MNHEY and CDR2 SVGAGI. The CDR3 loop spans 14 amino acids. CDR3 region: CASTQEGPQETQYF. The CDR3 region has the DNA TGTGCCAGCACCCAGGAAGGCCCCCAAGAGACCCAGTACTTC.

The V call is TRBV27, the J call TRBJ1-2; tentative D call: TRBD1 (6 bases). Germline V gene sequence: CDR1 MNHEY, CDR2 SMNVEV (reference sequence). The V end was cut by 7 bases, the J end by 5 bases, with 17 bases between. The CDR3 sequence is 14 residues long. As DNA, the CDR3 is TGTGCCAGCAAAACACCACAGGGAGGGTATGGCTACACCTTC. This sequence encodes CASKTPQGGYGYTF.

For this clone: Other DNA sequences from this sample encode an identical CDR3 as well. The chain carries TRBV28 and TRBJ2-7; a weak D match, TRBD1 (6 bases). This CDR3 comprises 12 residues. Germline assignment: CDR1 MDHEN and CDR2 SYDVKM. Trimming pared 4 bases from V and 3 bases from J, leaving 7 bases between. CDR3: CASSSTGYEQYF. The CDR3 bases are TGTGCCAGCAGTTCGACAGGCTACGAGCAGTACTTC.

V and J are TRBV2 and TRBJ1-1, with 10 positions matching TRBD1. The V segment lost 6 bases and the J segment 0 bases; nucleotides outside the gene matches: 10. CDR1 and CDR2 from the germline V gene are SNHLY and FYNNEI. CDR3 size: 17 residues. This CDR3 reads CASRRRGQGRVNTEAFF. CDR3 nucleotide sequence: TGTGCCAGCAGGCGACGGGGACAGGGGAGAGTGAACACTGAAGCTTTCTTT.

The V call is TRBV9, the J call TRBJ1-6, with 7 bases that match TRBD1. J gave up 8 bases and V 6 bases, and 2 bases lay outside the gene matches. The germline V gene has CDR1 SGDLS and CDR2 YYNGEE. CDR3 length: 12 residues. Here the CDR3 reads CASTTGDSPLHF. CDR3 sequence (DNA): TGTGCCAGCACCACAGGGGATTCACCCCTCCACTTT.

This chain links TRBV6-1 with TRBJ2-5, with unresolved D. Trimming shortened V by 0 bases and J by 7 bases, and 9 bases separated the two germline ends. The length of the CDR3 is 13 residues. Germline loops: CDR1 MNHNS, CDR2 SASEGT. This chain's CDR3 is CASSEATAGTQYF. In nucleotides, the CDR3 is TGTGCCAGCAGTGAAGCCACCGCCGGGACCCAGTACTTC.

J is TRBJ1-5 and V is TRBV3-1 (or the pseudogene TRBV3-2); the match to TRBD1 covers 10 bases. Germline V lookup: CDR1 LGHDT, CDR2 YNNKEL (reference sequence). The CDR3 has 16 residues. The V and J ends lost 0 bases and 5 bases, in that order; junction bases with no gene match: 4. The chain's CDR3 is CASSQDLGTGDQPQHF. CDR3 nucleotide sequence: TGTGCCAGCAGCCAAGATCTAGGGACAGGGGATCAGCCCCAGCATTTT.

This chain joins TRBV4-1 and TRBJ1-1; 9 bases align to TRBD1. The length of the CDR3 is 14 residues. The junction had 4 bases not matched to a gene; V was cut back by 2 bases and J by 6 bases. CDR1 and CDR2 from the germline V gene are MGHRA and YSYEKL. The CDR3 sequence is CASSQPGQGAEAFF. For the CDR3, the DNA is TGCGCCAGCAGCCAACCGGGACAGGGCGCTGAAGCTTTCTTT.

V is TRBV27 and J is TRBJ2-7; D is possibly TRBD1 (5 bases). This CDR3 comprises 15 residues. V was cut by 5 bases and J by 2 bases, with 16 bases left in between. CDR1 is MNHEY, CDR2 SMNVEV, per germline (reference sequence). The CDR3 nucleotides are TGTGCCAGCAGTCCTTTCAGGGCAAAGGCCTACGAGCAGTACTTC. Its protein is CASSPFRAKAYEQYF.

The rearrangement uses TRBV29-1 and TRBJ2-1; a weak D match, TRBD2 (5 bases). CDR3 length equals 16 residues. Germline V gives CDR1 SQVTM, CDR2 ANQGSEA. V was cut by 1 base and J by 0 bases, with 13 bases left in between. The CDR3 is CSVEGGEASSYNEQFF. The DNA for the CDR3 is TGCAGCGTTGAAGGGGGAGAGGCTAGCTCCTACAATGAGCAGTTCTTC.

This chain links TRBV28 with TRBJ1-2; 7 bases are shared with TRBD1. Trimming cost V 6 bases and J 0 bases; bases outside gene matches: 10. Germline values: CDR1 MDHEN, CDR2 SYDVKM. The CDR3 runs 16 residues. The CDR3 nucleotides are TGTGCCAGCAGCCCAATAGACAGGGCCTCTAACTATGGCTACACCTTC. Translated, it gives CASSPIDRASNYGYTF.

The chain uses TRBV12-1 and TRBJ2-5; the table's TRBD2 call for D was not verified on the DNA. TRBV12-1 is a pseudogene locus. This CDR3 spans 16 amino acids. The CDR3, as DNA: TGTGCCAGCAGCTTTGAAGGGACTAGCGAACAGGAGACCCAGTACTTC. Amino acids: CASSFEGTSEQETQYF.

The chain uses TRBV4-2 and TRBJ2-3; 7 nucleotides align to TRBD2. J lost 3 bases, V lost 1 base, and 1 base had no gene match. The CDR3 sequence is 14 residues long. Germline lookup yields CDR1 LGHNA and CDR2 YNFKEQ. As DNA, the CDR3 is TGTGCCAGCAGCCAAGGGGAGGGGACAGATACGCAGTATTTT. Amino acids: CASSQGEGTDTQYF.

The J gene is TRBJ1-5, the V gene TRBV2; 8 bases are shared with TRBD1. The CDR3 is 15 residues long. CDR1 and CDR2 from the germline V gene are SNHLY and FYNNEI. The V and J ends lost 4 bases and 5 bases, in that order; junction bases with no gene match: 7. In nucleotides, the CDR3 is TGTGCCAGCAGTGGGGGACAGGTTGTCGATCAGCCCCAGCATTTT. Translation gives CASSGGQVVDQPQHF.